This T cell receptor (beta chain) was found in a study of cytomegalovirus exposure and HLA in healthy donors. Study-wide findings and caveats: Presence/absence analyses supposed approximately even sequencing depth among donors. More clonal expansion characterized HLA-associated TCR beta chains than equally common others in a later analysis.

60 Vbeta and 13 Jbeta primers were used in PCR. The authors' processing: The authors later counted some 76 million unique TCR beta chains, 9.5 million to 13 million of them shared. Clones were sequenced by immunoSEQ multiplex PCR, and TCRdb holds only the in-frame ones, with some missing. The V and J calls and clone size come from that table; D and trimming were worked out from the DNA. This sample's table reports some 140,000 clones. To note about this clone: Its antigen is not identified.

V lost 6 bases to trimming and J lost 3 bases, with 14 bases between them. Germline V gene lookup returns CDR1 LNHDA and CDR2 SQIVND (reference sequence). This CDR3 comprises 14 residues. Healthy bone marrow donors made up the donor group. J is TRBJ1-2 and V is TRBV19, with a tentative D call TRBD1 (6 bases). The sequencing sample was made of PBMCs. The sequence derives from a woman aged 40 to 50 in good health and CMV-seronegative. CDR3 sequence (DNA): TGTGCCAGTAGAAAACTGGACAGAGACTATGGCTACACCTTC. This translates into CASRKLDRDYGYTF. Based on the CDR3 plus reference TRBV19 and TRBJ1-2, the full variable domain is DGGITQSPKYLFRKEGQNVTLSCEQNLNHDAMYWYRQDPGQGLRLIYYSQIVNDFQKGDIAEGYSVSREKKESFPLTVTSAQKNPTAFYLCASRKLDRDYGYTFGSGTRLTVV.